This is a list of T cell receptor beta chains from one sample in a study of cytomegalovirus exposure and HLA in healthy donors. TCRdb's copy holds only in-frame clones and misses some; the assay was immunoSEQ multiplex PCR. The sample records under 150,000 clones, roughly four fifths being singletons. The specimen was PBMCs. The receptors were gathered from a male donor in good health and CMV-seropositive. The CDR3 runs from the conserved cysteine through the conserved F or W. Each record gives: CDR3 protein, D gene, J gene, V gene. The D gene is left open where the match is weak.

CASSQGFKREGPNEQFF	TRBD2	TRBJ2-1	TRBV4-1
CAWSPTGGYTF	TRBD1	TRBJ1-2	TRBV30
CASSLAGQGAAQPQHF	TRBD1	TRBJ1-5	TRBV7-9
CASSQVGTSGRPYTDTQYF	TRBD2	TRBJ2-3	TRBV4-2
CASRNYQRSPVGNEQFF	-	TRBJ2-1	TRBV5-1
CASSLVTGDTLSGEQYF	-	TRBJ2-7	TRBV7-9
CASSYLLASGTDTQYF	-	TRBJ2-3	TRBV6-5
CASRVDSSYEQYF	-	TRBJ2-7	TRBV5-1
CASSLWGDSYEQYF	-	TRBJ2-7	TRBV19
CASSLSLGGIPYEQYF	-	TRBJ2-7	TRBV27
CASSQDPGLAGQLFF	TRBD2	TRBJ2-2	TRBV4-2
CASSRPGAGRRRGEQFF	TRBD2	TRBJ2-1	TRBV7-9
CASSQSGLDRGSNQPQHF	TRBD1	TRBJ1-5	TRBV23-1
CASSQEGRTGAREKLFF	TRBD1	TRBJ1-4	TRBV4-3
CASGYIGGNSPLHF	-	TRBJ1-6	TRBV27
CASSLMRQPTTEAFF	-	TRBJ1-1	TRBV7-3
CASSITGSGGTTEAFF	-	TRBJ1-1	TRBV19
CASSQRDKNTGELFF	-	TRBJ2-2	TRBV4-3
CASSVSSGSRHEQFF	TRBD2	TRBJ2-1	TRBV9
CASSLGGSGRIYEQYF	TRBD2	-	TRBV27
CASSLGGGTGVHEQFF	TRBD1	TRBJ2-1	TRBV7-2
CASSLTRQSYGYTF	-	TRBJ1-2	TRBV27
CASSLYGTPSLEQFF	-	TRBJ2-1	TRBV13
CASSRLAGGDEQFF	TRBD2	TRBJ2-1	TRBV4-3
CASSENGQPQHF	-	TRBJ1-5	TRBV6-1
CATSTQLENYEQYF	-	TRBJ2-7	TRBV15
CASSLRLAGGNSYNEQFF	TRBD2	TRBJ2-1	TRBV7-7
CASSPLQGMVDTQYF	TRBD1	TRBJ2-3	TRBV27
CASTLGGSRYNEQFF	-	TRBJ2-1	TRBV27